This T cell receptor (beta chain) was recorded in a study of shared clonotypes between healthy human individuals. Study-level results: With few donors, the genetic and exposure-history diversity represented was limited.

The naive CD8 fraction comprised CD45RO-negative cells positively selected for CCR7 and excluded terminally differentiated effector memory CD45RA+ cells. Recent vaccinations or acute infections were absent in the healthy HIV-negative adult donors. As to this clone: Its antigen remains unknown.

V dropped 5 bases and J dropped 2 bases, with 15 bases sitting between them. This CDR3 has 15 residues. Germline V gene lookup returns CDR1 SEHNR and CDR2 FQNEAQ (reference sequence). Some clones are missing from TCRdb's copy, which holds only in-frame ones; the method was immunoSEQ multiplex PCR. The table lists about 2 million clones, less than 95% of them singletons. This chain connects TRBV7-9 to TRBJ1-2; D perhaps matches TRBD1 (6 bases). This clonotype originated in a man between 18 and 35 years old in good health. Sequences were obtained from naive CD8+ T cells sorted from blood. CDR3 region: CASSPTDSPNYGYTF. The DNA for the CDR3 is TGTGCCAGCAGCCCTACGGACAGTCCCAACTATGGCTACACCTTC.